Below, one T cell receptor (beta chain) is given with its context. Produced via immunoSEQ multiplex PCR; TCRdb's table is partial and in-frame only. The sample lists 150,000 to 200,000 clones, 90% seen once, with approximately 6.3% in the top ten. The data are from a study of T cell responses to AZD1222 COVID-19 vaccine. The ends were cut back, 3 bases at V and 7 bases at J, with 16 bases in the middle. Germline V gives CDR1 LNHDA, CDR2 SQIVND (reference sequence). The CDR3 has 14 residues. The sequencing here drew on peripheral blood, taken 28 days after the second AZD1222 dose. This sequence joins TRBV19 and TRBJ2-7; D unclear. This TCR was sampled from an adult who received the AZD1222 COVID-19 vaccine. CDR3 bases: TGTGCCAGTAGTATTGGAGTCCAAGGGTGGGAGCAGTACTTC. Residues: CASSIGVQGWEQYF.